This is a list of T cell receptor beta chains from one sample in a study of blood T cell repertoires in COVID-19. Sequenced by immunoSEQ multiplex PCR; TCRdb stores in-frame clones only, minus some. The data contain about 300,000 clones, 90% of them seen just once; the ten biggest clones take up 6.5% to 8%. Sequencing used peripheral blood. The receptors here all came from a woman between 25 and 40 years old with COVID-19, enrolled during active disease. Each CDR3 is given with its conserved first and last residue. Fields, in order: J gene, clone size, D gene, V gene, CDR3 protein, CDR3 DNA. A D gene is named only where the DNA matches it firmly. Clone size is stated in some rows and not others, as once, few, many or a class when expanded.

TRBJ2-6,.,.,TRBV6-9,CAPKTTAADVSSGANVLTF,TGTGCCCCGAAGACCACGGCGGCAGACGTCAGCTCTGGGGCCAACGTCCTGACTTTC
TRBJ2-1,.,.,TRBV11-2,CASSLGSRDEQFF,TGTGCCAGCAGCTTAGGTAGCCGGGATGAGCAGTTCTTC
TRBJ1-6,once,.,TRBV29-1,CSVDTGFGSPLHF,TGCAGCGTTGATACGGGTTTCGGTTCACCCCTCCACTTT
TRBJ2-5,.,TRBD1,TRBV5-1,CASSLGGTTGEQETQYF,TGCGCCAGCAGCTTGGGCGGAACGACAGGGGAACAAGAGACCCAGTACTTC
TRBJ1-1,few,TRBD1,TRBV4-1,CASSQIRTGVTEAFF,TGCGCCAGCAGCCAGATACGGACAGGGGTTACTGAAGCTTTCTTT
TRBJ2-3,once,TRBD2,TRBV28,CASSLAGRAPDTQYF,TGTGCCAGCAGCCTAGCGGGGAGGGCCCCAGATACGCAGTATTTT
TRBJ1-4,.,.,TRBV28,CASSSSLGGLEKLFF,TGTGCCAGCAGTTCCTCCTTGGGAGGGCTTGAAAAACTGTTTTTT
TRBJ1-1,.,.,TRBV6-5,CASSYSQGSTEAFF,TGTGCCAGCAGTTACTCCCAGGGAAGCACTGAAGCTTTCTTT
TRBJ1-1,.,TRBD1,TRBV30,CAWSPGGNTEAFF,TGTGCCTGGAGTCCAGGGGGGAACACTGAAGCTTTCTTT
TRBJ1-2,.,.,TRBV28,CASSSPDGYTF,TGTGCCAGCAGTTCCCCTGATGGCTACACCTTC
TRBJ2-7,.,TRBD1,TRBV10-3,CAIQGSGQGFPQYF,TGTGCCATCCAAGGTTCGGGACAGGGGTTTCCGCAGTACTTC